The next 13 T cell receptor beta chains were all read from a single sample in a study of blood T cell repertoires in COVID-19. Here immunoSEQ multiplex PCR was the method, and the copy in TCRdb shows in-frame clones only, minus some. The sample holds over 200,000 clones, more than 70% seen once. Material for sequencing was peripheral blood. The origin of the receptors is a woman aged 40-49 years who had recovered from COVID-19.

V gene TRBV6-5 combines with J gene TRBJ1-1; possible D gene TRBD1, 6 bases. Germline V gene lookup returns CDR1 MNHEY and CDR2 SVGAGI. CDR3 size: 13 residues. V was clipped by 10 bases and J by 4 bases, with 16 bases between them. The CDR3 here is CATGGRGRTEAFF. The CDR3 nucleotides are TGTGCCACCGGGGGGCGGGGACGCACTGAAGCTTTCTTT.

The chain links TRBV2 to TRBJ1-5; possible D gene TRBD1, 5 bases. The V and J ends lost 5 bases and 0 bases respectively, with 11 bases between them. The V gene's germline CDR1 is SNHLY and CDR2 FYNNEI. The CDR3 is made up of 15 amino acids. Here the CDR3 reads CASSLTAPSNQPQHF. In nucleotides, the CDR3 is TGTGCCAGCAGTCTGACAGCCCCTAGCAATCAGCCCCAGCATTTT.

CDR3 DNA: TGTGCCAGCAGCCCCCGACAGGGGGACGTAGATACGCAGTATTTT. Translating it yields CASSPRQGDVDTQYF. J is TRBJ2-3 and V is TRBV4-2; 9 bases align to TRBD1. The germline V gene has CDR1 LGHNA and CDR2 YNFKEQ. The CDR3 has 15 residues. V trimming: 4 bases; J trimming: 5 bases; junction bases outside the gene matches: 7.

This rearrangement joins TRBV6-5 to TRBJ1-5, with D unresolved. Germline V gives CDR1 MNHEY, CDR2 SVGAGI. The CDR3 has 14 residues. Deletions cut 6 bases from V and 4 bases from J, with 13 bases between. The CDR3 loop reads CASSRDPGNQPQHF. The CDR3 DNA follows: TGTGCCAGCAGCCGGGATCCCGGGAATCAGCCCCAGCATTTT.

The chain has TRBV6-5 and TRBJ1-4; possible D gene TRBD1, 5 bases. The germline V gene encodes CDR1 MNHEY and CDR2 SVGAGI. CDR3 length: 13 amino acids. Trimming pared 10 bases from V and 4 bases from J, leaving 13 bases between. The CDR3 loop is CATRDSHNEKLFF. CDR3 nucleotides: TGTGCCACCAGAGACAGCCATAATGAAAAACTGTTTTTT.

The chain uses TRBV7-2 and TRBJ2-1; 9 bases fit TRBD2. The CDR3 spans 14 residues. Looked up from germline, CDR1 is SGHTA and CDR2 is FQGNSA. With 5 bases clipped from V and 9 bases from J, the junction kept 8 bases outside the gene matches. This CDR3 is CASSGAGGLTEQFF. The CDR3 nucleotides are TGTGCCAGCAGCGGGGCGGGAGGGCTAACTGAGCAGTTCTTC.

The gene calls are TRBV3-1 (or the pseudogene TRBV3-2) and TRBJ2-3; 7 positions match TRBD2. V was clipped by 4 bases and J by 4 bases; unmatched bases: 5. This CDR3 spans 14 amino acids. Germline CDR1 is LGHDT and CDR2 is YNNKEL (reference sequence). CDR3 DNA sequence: TGTGCCAGCAGCCGCGGGAGCGGCGCAGATACGCAGTATTTT. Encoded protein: CASSRGSGADTQYF.

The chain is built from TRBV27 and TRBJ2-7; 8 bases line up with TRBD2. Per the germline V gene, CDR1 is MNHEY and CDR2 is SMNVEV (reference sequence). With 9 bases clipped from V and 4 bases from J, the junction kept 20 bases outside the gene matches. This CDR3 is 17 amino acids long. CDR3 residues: CARSRGGGSSPGYEQYV. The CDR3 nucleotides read TGTGCCAGAAGCCGGGGGGGCGGGTCCAGCCCGGGGTACGAGCAGTACGTC.

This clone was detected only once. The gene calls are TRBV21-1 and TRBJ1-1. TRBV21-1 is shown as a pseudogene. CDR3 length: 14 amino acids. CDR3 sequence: CASSRAGEGAEAFF. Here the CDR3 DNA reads TGTGCCAGCAGCAGGGCGGGGGAGGGGGCTGAAGCTTTCTTT.

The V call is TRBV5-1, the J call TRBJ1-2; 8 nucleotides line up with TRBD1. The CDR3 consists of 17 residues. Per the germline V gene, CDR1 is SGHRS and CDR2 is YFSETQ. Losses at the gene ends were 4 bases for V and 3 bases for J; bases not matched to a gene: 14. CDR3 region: CASSPGTTRGHHYGYTF. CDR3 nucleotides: TGCGCCAGCAGCCCGGGCACGACCAGGGGGCACCACTATGGCTACACCTTC. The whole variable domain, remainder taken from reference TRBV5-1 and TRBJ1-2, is KAGVTQTPRYLIKTRGQQVTLSCSPISGHRSVSWYQQTPGQGLQFLFEYFSETQRNKGNFPGRFSGRQFSNSRSEMNVSTLELGDSALYLCASSPGTTRGHHYGYTFGSGTRLTVV.

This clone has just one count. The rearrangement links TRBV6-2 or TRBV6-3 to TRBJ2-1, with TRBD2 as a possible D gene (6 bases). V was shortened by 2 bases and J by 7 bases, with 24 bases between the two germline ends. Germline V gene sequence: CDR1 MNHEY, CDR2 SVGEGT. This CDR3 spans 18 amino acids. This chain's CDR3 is CASSYDPGGVSWGNEQFF. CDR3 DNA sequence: TGTGCCAGCAGTTACGACCCCGGCGGGGTCTCGTGGGGGAATGAGCAGTTCTTC.

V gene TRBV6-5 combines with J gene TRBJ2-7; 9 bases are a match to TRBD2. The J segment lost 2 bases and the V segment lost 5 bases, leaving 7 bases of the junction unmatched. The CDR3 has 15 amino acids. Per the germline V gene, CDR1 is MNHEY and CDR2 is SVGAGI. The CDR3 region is CASSPRVAGAYEQYF. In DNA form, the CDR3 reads TGTGCCAGCAGTCCCCGGGTAGCGGGAGCCTACGAGCAGTACTTC.

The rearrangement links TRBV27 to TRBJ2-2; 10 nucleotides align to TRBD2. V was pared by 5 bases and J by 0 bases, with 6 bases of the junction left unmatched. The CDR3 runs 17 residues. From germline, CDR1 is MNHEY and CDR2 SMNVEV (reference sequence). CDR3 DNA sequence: TGTGCCAGCAGTCACCGGCTAGCGGGAGCGAACACCGGGGAGCTGTTTTTT. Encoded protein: CASSHRLAGANTGELFF.